The 3 T cell receptor beta chains listed next were all sequenced from one sample in a study of beta chain features in type 1 diabetes. Every isolated RNA sample was fully reverse transcribed, so sequencing captured expressed TCRB transcripts. Repertoires were generated with immunoSEQ multiplex PCR, while TCRdb's copy carries only in-frame clones and drops some. Altogether about 220,000 clones are present, approximately 11% being singletons, with the ten largest covering 1% to 1.5%. Sequencing input: central memory CD4+ T cells from blood. The receptor set was obtained from a young man in good health.

The CDR3 loop reads CASSQILAGGSYEQYF. CDR3 nucleotides: TGCGCCAGCAGCCAGATACTAGCGGGAGGCTCCTACGAGCAGTACTTC. V gene TRBV4-3 combines with J gene TRBJ2-7, with 12 positions matching TRBD2. The CDR3 sequence is 16 residues long. Per germline, CDR1 LGHNA and CDR2 YSLEER. The V segment lost 3 bases and the J segment 0 bases; nucleotides outside the gene matches: 3.

In its sample, this clone was seen a few times. This sequence joins TRBV14 and TRBJ2-1, with D hard to call. CDR3 size: 14 residues. Trimming stripped 0 bases from V and 5 bases from J, with 8 bases between. Germline V lookup: CDR1 SGHDN, CDR2 FVKESK. CDR3 nucleotides: TGTGCCAGCAGCCAAGAGCGCCGGAACAATGAGCAGTTCTTC. Translation: CASSQERRNNEQFF.

V and J are TRBV2 and TRBJ2-6, with D tentatively TRBD2 (6 bases). The CDR3 has 17 residues. V lost 6 bases, J lost 2 bases, and 17 bases lay in between. Germline V gene sequence: CDR1 SNHLY, CDR2 FYNNEI. CDR3 sequence reads: CASSDGAGTAGANVLTF. The CDR3 nucleotides read TGTGCCAGCAGCGATGGGGCAGGGACTGCTGGGGCCAACGTCCTGACTTTC.